This T cell receptor (beta chain) came from a study of CD8 T cells in Susac syndrome. Whole-study findings and limits: As the study acknowledged, the number of individuals in its TCR sequencing and HLA analysis was relatively small.

TCR beta sequences were obtained from blood CD8+ and CD4+ T cells. TEMRA cells were FACS-enriched, while CD8+ and CD4+ T cells were negatively isolated. RNA, at about 0.5 to 1 ug, was reverse transcribed with random hexamers. The CDR3 of TCR beta was amplified by immunoSEQ multiplex PCR across 54 Vbeta and 13 Jbeta. TCRdb ran MiXCR on the immunoSEQ multiplex PCR reads and lists one entry per CDR3 protein. This sample yields more than 110,000 distinct CDR3 sequences, of which around 94% are seen a single time; 0.25% to 0.3% belongs to the top ten. As concerns this clonotype: The antigen remains undetermined.

This CDR3 is 14 amino acids long. The germline V and J ends were trimmed by 5 bases and 0 bases, with 14 bases remaining between them. CDR1 DFQATT and CDR2 SNEGSKA come from the germline V gene (reference sequence). The sample comprised CD8+ T cells from PBMCs. This chain connects TRBV20-1 to TRBJ2-7; the D is unclear. The clonotype comes from a human donor in good health. The CDR3 protein is CSAPDDTPSYEQYF. The CDR3 DNA reads as TGCAGTGCTCCGGACGACACGCCCTCCTACGAGCAGTACTTC.